These 22 T cell receptor beta chains were all obtained from the same sample, sequenced in a study of T cell changes during pregnancy in multiple sclerosis. Produced via immunoSEQ multiplex PCR; TCRdb's table is partial and in-frame only. The sample holds over 50,000 clones; 80% to 95% are singletons and the top ten take about 2.5%. Sample: peripheral blood, taken in the first trimester of pregnancy. The receptors were sampled from a female donor with multiple sclerosis, enrolled in a pregnancy study.

V is TRBV4-2 and J is TRBJ2-5; the D is unclear. The germline CDR1 and CDR2 sequences are LGHNA and YNFKEQ. The CDR3 sequence is 15 residues long. V was pared by 1 base and J by 1 base, with 10 bases between. CDR3 region: CASSQAARSQETQYF. CDR3 in DNA: TGTGCCAGCAGCCAAGCGGCTAGGTCCCAAGAGACCCAGTACTTC.

The chain links TRBV27 to TRBJ2-1; D unclear. Looked up from germline, CDR1 is MNHEY and CDR2 is SMNVEV (reference sequence). V was pared by 8 bases and J by 4 bases, with 12 bases between. This CDR3 has 13 residues. The CDR3 DNA reads as TGTGCCAGCTCCCTGAGAGGTTACAATGAGCAGTTCTTC. It yields the protein CASSLRGYNEQFF.

This rearrangement joins TRBV7-2 to TRBJ2-5; D might be TRBD1 (6 bases). Germline V CDR1 and CDR2: SGHTA, FQGNSA. The CDR3 is 13 residues long. V was pared by 2 bases and J by 3 bases, with 7 bases between. The CDR3 sequence: CASSLQGKETQYF. As DNA, the CDR3 is TGTGCCAGCAGCTTACAGGGGAAAGAGACCCAGTACTTC.

V is TRBV5-1 and J is TRBJ2-1, with TRBD2 matching 7 bases. This CDR3 contains 16 residues. J lost 10 bases, V lost 4 bases, and 17 bases had no gene match. Per germline, CDR1 SGHRS and CDR2 YFSETQ. CDR3 coding DNA: TGCGCCAGCAGCCTGATTCCGGGAACCGCCGGGGGGGAGCAGTTCTTC. Residues: CASSLIPGTAGGEQFF. Drawing the rest from reference TRBV5-1 and TRBJ2-1, the complete variable domain is KAGVTQTPRYLIKTRGQQVTLSCSPISGHRSVSWYQQTPGQGLQFLFEYFSETQRNKGNFPGRFSGRQFSNSRSEMNVSTLELGDSALYLCASSLIPGTAGGEQFFGPGTRLTVL.

This chain links TRBV7-2 with TRBJ2-7, with a tentative D call TRBD2 (5 bases). Trimming cost V 2 bases and J 1 base, with 6 bases left between them. In germline, CDR1 is SGHTA, CDR2 FQGNSA. The CDR3 contains 13 residues. The CDR3: CASSLRGSYEQYF. Here the CDR3 DNA reads TGTGCCAGCAGCTTAAGAGGGTCCTACGAGCAGTACTTC.

The rearrangement joins TRBV5-4 to TRBJ1-6; D is possibly TRBD1 (5 bases). This CDR3 spans 14 amino acids. The V end lost 4 bases, the J end lost 14 bases, and 19 bases lay between the germline ends. Germline V gene sequence: CDR1 SGHNT, CDR2 YYREEE (reference sequence). This CDR3 reads CASSRGTREVTLHF. The DNA for the CDR3 is TGTGCCAGCAGCCGGGGGACCCGGGAGGTAACCCTCCACTTT.

This rearrangement joins TRBV6-5 to TRBJ2-7, with D perhaps matching TRBD2 (6 bases). Trimming stripped 2 bases from V and 5 bases from J, with 7 bases between. Germline assignment: CDR1 MNHEY and CDR2 SVGAGI. The CDR3 has 12 amino acids. CDR3 region: CASSYSGHEQYF. In nucleotides, the CDR3 is TGTGCCAGCAGTTACAGCGGGCACGAGCAGTACTTC.

The CDR3 here is CASKSDPNTGELFF. The DNA for the CDR3 is TGTGCCAGCAAAAGCGACCCGAACACCGGGGAGCTGTTTTTT. The chain has TRBV7-2 and TRBJ2-2; no firm D call. The CDR3 has 14 residues. Germline V gene lookup returns CDR1 SGHTA and CDR2 FQGNSA. With 7 bases removed from V and 0 bases from J, the gap between germline ends came to 9 bases.

This chain joins TRBV29-1 and TRBJ2-7, with D unclear. Between the trimmed V and J ends, which lost 6 bases and 5 bases, there was a span of 11 bases. Germline V gene data show CDR1 as SQVTM and CDR2 as ANQGSEA. The CDR3 contains 11 residues. CDR3 DNA: TGCAGCGTGACTTTCGGCAACGAGCAGTACTTC. Protein sequence: CSVTFGNEQYF.

This clone occurred once. The chain is built from TRBV19 and TRBJ1-5; 12 bases map to TRBD1. Germline loops: CDR1 LNHDA, CDR2 SQIVND (reference sequence). Trimming cost V 8 bases and J 4 bases; bases outside gene matches: 6. The CDR3 contains 15 residues. CDR3 loop: CASGGQGAQNQPQHF. The CDR3 DNA is TGTGCCAGTGGGGGACAGGGGGCTCAAAATCAGCCCCAGCATTTT.

The chain employs TRBV4-2 and TRBJ2-7, with 8 bases aligning to TRBD2. Losses at the gene ends were 0 bases for V and 8 bases for J; bases not matched to a gene: 9. The length of the CDR3 is 15 residues. Germline CDR1 is LGHNA and CDR2 is YNFKEQ. As DNA, the CDR3 is TGTGCCAGCAGCCAAGATAGCGGGACCACTCCGAAGCAGTACTTC. This sequence encodes CASSQDSGTTPKQYF.

The genes are TRBV29-1 and TRBJ1-5; 8 bases agree with TRBD1. The CDR3 spans 14 residues. From germline, CDR1 is SQVTM and CDR2 ANQGSEA. With 5 bases clipped from V and 4 bases from J, the junction kept 7 bases outside the gene matches. The CDR3 nucleotides read TGCAGCGTTCGGACAGGGATAAGAAATCAGCCCCAGCATTTT. The encoded protein is CSVRTGIRNQPQHF.

This chain uses TRBV5-6 with TRBJ2-7, with 14 bases lining up with TRBD2. The CDR3 is 17 residues long. The trim removed 1 base at V and 3 bases at J, leaving 6 bases unmatched. CDR1 and CDR2 (germline): SGHDT, YYEEEE. CDR3 coding DNA: TGTGCCAGCAGCTTGACGACTAGCGGGAGGGCGGGCTACGAGCAGTACTTC. Amino acids: CASSLTTSGRAGYEQYF.

This clone showed up just a few times. The rearrangement uses TRBV5-1 and TRBJ2-7, with 7 bases aligning to TRBD1. Germline V gene data show CDR1 as SGHRS and CDR2 as YFSETQ. This CDR3 comprises 13 residues. J gave up 3 bases and V 4 bases, and 4 bases lay outside the gene matches. DNA for the CDR3: TGCGCCAGCAGCGTGGACAGGAACTACGAGCAGTACTTC. Translation gives CASSVDRNYEQYF.

The rearrangement uses TRBV6-6 and TRBJ2-7; D may be TRBD1 (5 bases). Trimming stripped 7 bases from V and 6 bases from J, with 10 bases between. Germline CDR1 reads MNHNY; CDR2 reads SVGAGI (reference sequence). The CDR3 loop spans 11 amino acids. CDR3 in DNA: TGTGCCAGCAAGGGGATGGCCGAGCAGTACTTC. As protein: CASKGMAEQYF.

V gene TRBV7-9 combines with J gene TRBJ1-1; 7 nucleotides agree with TRBD1. CDR3 length: 14 residues. Germline V gene lookup returns CDR1 SEHNR and CDR2 FQNEAQ (reference sequence). V gave up 5 bases and J gave up 0 bases; unmatched junction bases: 3. CDR3 DNA sequence: TGTGCCAGCAGCCCGGGACAGTTGAACACTGAAGCTTTCTTT. Its protein product is CASSPGQLNTEAFF.

V usage is TRBV11-1 and J usage is TRBJ2-7; D perhaps matches TRBD2 (6 bases). The CDR3 runs 15 residues. The germline V and J ends were trimmed by 4 bases and 2 bases, with 15 bases remaining between them. Per the germline V gene, CDR1 is SGHAT and CDR2 is FQDESV (reference sequence). Here the CDR3 reads CASSSVGGHTYEQYF. DNA for the CDR3: TGTGCCAGCAGCTCGGTGGGAGGCCATACCTACGAGCAGTACTTC.

This clone appeared a single time. The chain links TRBV4-1 to TRBJ2-1; 7 positions agree with TRBD2. The germline gives CDR1 MGHRA, CDR2 YSYEKL. The CDR3 length is 15 residues. Germline trimming cut 1 base from V and 3 bases from J; bases unmatched to any gene: 3. CDR3 DNA: TGCGCCAGCAGCCAAGGGGGACTATACTACAATGAGCAGTTCTTC. Encoded protein: CASSQGGLYYNEQFF.

The rearrangement links TRBV15 to TRBJ2-5, with D perhaps matching TRBD2 (5 bases). The CDR3 is 15 residues long. Trimming removed 3 bases from V and 1 base from J, with 12 bases in between. Germline V gives CDR1 LNHNV, CDR2 YYDKDF (reference sequence). The CDR3 coding sequence is TGTGCCACCAGCAGGACTACAAACATCCAAGAGACCCAGTACTTC. Its protein product is CATSRTTNIQETQYF.

The rearrangement uses TRBV6-1 and TRBJ2-6; TRBD2 might be the D (5 bases). V gave up 4 bases and J gave up 1 base, with 20 bases separating them. Per the germline V gene, CDR1 is MNHNS and CDR2 is SASEGT. The CDR3 sequence is 19 residues long. CDR3 coding DNA: TGTGCCAGCAGTGCCTTACTAGGAGGTCTGGTATCTGGGGCCAACGTCCTGACTTTC. Amino acid sequence: CASSALLGGLVSGANVLTF.

The rearrangement joins TRBV30 to TRBJ2-6, with 9 bases lining up with TRBD1. The ends lost 5 bases at V and 1 base at J; junction bases unmatched: 0. The germline V gene has CDR1 GTSNPN and CDR2 SVGIG (reference sequence). The CDR3 runs 14 residues. The CDR3 DNA reads TGTGCCTGGGACAGGGGGTCTGGGGCCAACGTCCTGACTTTC. Its translation: CAWDRGSGANVLTF. Full variable domain (missing parts from reference TRBV30 and TRBJ2-6): SQTIHQWPATLVQPVGSPLSLECTVEGTSNPNLYWYRQAAGRGLQLLFYSVGIGQISSEVPQNLSASRPQDRQFILSSKKLLLSDSGFYLCAWDRGSGANVLTFGAGSRLTVL.

The genes are TRBV29-1 and TRBJ1-1; D possibly corresponds to TRBD1 (5 bases). CDR3 size: 13 residues. Trimming shortened V by 5 bases and J by 0 bases, and 10 bases separated the two germline ends. Germline values: CDR1 SQVTM, CDR2 ANQGSEA. The CDR3 DNA reads as TGCAGCGTTCAGACAGACCTGAACACTGAAGCTTTCTTT. Its translation: CSVQTDLNTEAFF.